Sequencing of this T cell receptor beta chain was carried out in a study of CD8 T cells in Susac syndrome. Sequencing of TCR beta, carried out with a high-throughput approach, was applied to CD8+ and CD4+ T cells from the blood. The germline V gene encodes CDR1 KGHDR and CDR2 SFDVKD. This CDR3 is 15 amino acids long. V shed 3 bases and J shed 1 base, with 10 bases lying between them. The RNA, 0.5 to 1 ug, was put through reverse transcription using random hexamers. Multiplex immunoSEQ PCR targeted 54 Vbeta and 13 Jbeta TCR beta segments. TCRdb re-derived calls from the immunoSEQ multiplex PCR reads in MiXCR, one entry per CDR3 protein. Among around 190,000 distinct CDR3 sequences listed, around 93% were seen once.

Source material: CD4+ T cells from PBMCs. The rearrangement links TRBV24-1 to TRBJ2-3; no reliable D call. The clonotype comes from a human donor in good health. The CDR3 sequence: CATSDVLIGTDTQYF. The CDR3 DNA is TGTGCCACCAGTGATGTGCTTATTGGCACAGATACGCAGTATTTT.